This TCR beta chain was identified in a study of blood T cell repertoires in COVID-19. Produced via immunoSEQ multiplex PCR; TCRdb's table is partial and in-frame only. The table records fewer than 200,000 clones, approximately 82% of them present only once. The TCR was taken from a woman aged 55-70 years with acute COVID-19. The sequenced material came from PBMCs or T cells enriched from blood (not recorded which).

The CDR3 coding sequence is TGTGCCAGCAGCTTAGACAGGGTGGTCACTGAAGCTTTCTTT. Residues: CASSLDRVVTEAFF. The chain recombines TRBV7-2 with TRBJ1-1, with D possibly TRBD1 on 6 matching bases. Trimming pared 1 base from V and 4 bases from J, leaving 10 bases between. Looked up from germline, CDR1 is SGHTA and CDR2 is FQGNSA. This CDR3 contains 14 residues.